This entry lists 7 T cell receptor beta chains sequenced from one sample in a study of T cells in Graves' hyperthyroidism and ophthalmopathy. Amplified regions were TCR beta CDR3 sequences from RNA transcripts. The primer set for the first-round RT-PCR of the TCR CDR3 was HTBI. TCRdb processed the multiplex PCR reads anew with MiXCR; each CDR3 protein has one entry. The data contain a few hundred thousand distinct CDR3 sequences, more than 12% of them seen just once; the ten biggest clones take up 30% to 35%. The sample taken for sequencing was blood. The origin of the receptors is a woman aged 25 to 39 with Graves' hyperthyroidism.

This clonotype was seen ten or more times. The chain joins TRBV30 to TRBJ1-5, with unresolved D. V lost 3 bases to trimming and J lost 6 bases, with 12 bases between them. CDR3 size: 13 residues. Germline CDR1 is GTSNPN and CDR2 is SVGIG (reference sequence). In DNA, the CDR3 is TGTGCCTGGAGCGCAAGGATGGGTCAGCCCCAGCATTTT. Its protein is CAWSARMGQPQHF.

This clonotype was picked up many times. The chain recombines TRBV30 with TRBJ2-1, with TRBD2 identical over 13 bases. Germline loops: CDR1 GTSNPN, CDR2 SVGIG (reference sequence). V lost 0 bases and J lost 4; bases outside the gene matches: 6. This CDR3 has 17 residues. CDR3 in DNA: TGTGCCTGGAGTGTTTCTCGGACTAGCGGGGGTTACAATGAGCAGTTCTTC. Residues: CAWSVSRTSGGYNEQFF.

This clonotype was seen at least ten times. In DNA form, the CDR3 reads TGTGCCAGTAGTACAGACGGATCCTACAATGAGCAGTTCTTC. Amino acid sequence: CASSTDGSYNEQFF. The V gene is TRBV19, the J gene TRBJ2-1; D gene unclear. V lost 4 bases and J 1 base, leaving 8 bases between the germline ends. There are 14 residues in the CDR3. Germline V CDR1 and CDR2: LNHDA, SQIVND (reference sequence).

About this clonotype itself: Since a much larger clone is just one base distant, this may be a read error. The CDR3 DNA is TGTGCCACCAGTGATACTGGGGCTGAGCAGTTCTTC. Protein: CATSDTGAEQFF. The chain is built from TRBV24-1 and TRBJ2-1, with a possible D match to TRBD1 (5 bases). Per germline, CDR1 KGHDR and CDR2 SFDVKD. CDR3 length equals 12 residues. V lost 3 bases and J lost 9, with 8 bases in between.

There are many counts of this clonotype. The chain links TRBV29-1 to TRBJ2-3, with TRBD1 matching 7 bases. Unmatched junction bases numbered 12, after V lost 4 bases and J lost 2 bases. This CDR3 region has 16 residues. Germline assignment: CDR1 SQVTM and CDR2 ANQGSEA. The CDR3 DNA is TGCAGCGTTGTTGGTTTACAGGGGCAATCCACAGATACGCAGTATTTT. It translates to CSVVGLQGQSTDTQYF.

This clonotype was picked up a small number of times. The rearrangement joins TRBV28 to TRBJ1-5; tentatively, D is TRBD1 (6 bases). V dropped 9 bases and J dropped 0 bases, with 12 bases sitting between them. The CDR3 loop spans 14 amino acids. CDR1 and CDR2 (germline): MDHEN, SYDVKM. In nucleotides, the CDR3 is TGTGCCAGTGTGAGAGGGGGTAGCAATCAGCCCCAGCATTTT. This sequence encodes CASVRGGSNQPQHF.

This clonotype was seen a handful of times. CDR3 loop: CASSQPRTGGPSGYTF. As DNA, the CDR3 is TGTGCCAGCAGTCAACCCCGGACAGGGGGCCCTTCTGGCTACACCTTC. The chain couples TRBV6-1 to TRBJ1-2, with 11 bases fitting TRBD1. Germline trimming cut 5 bases from V and 7 bases from J; bases unmatched to any gene: 12. CDR3 length: 16 amino acids. CDR1 and CDR2 (germline): MNHNS, SASEGT.